The TCR beta chain described here comes from a study of a mutant IDH1 vaccine in newly diagnosed glioma. The overall study: Most had both radiotherapy and temozolomide beforehand; others had only one.

In this sample, this clone turned up many times. What it binds is not known. Indicated time point: baseline, week 1 (first vaccination visit). Treatment denoted: pre-vaccination baseline after standard-of-care therapy. Patients carried new grade 3 or 4 IDH1-mutant astrocytomas lacking nuclear ATRX. Study findings and constraints: Immune responses arising from the vaccine appeared in about 93% of patients.

The CDR3 runs to 15 residues. The germline V gene has CDR1 MNHNY and CDR2 SVGAGI (reference sequence). V was pared by 2 bases and J by 3 bases, with 10 bases between. Clones were sequenced by immunoSEQ multiplex PCR, and TCRdb holds only the in-frame ones, with some missing. This table holds 70,000 to 100,000 clones, almost 85% found once. The chain couples TRBV6-6 to TRBJ2-2; D assignment may be TRBD1 or TRBD2 (6 bases each). The source is a man between 40 and 49 years old with glioma. Some clones in this sample may be carry-over from other donors' samples. Sequenced here: PBMCs, sampled from a glioma patient treated with radiotherapy, temozolomide or both. CDR3 loop: CASSYGGLDTGELFF. Here the CDR3 DNA reads TGTGCCAGCAGTTACGGGGGGCTCGACACCGGGGAGCTGTTTTTT.